A single sample is the source of the 14 T cell receptor beta chains below, sequenced in a study of human versus mouse CDR3 diversity and MHC coevolution. TCRdb's table, derived via immunoSEQ multiplex PCR, lists solely in-frame clones and lacks some. The table has tens of thousands of clones, just under 95% seen once. Sequencing used naive CD4+ T cells from blood. Subset reported: CD45RO-negative CD62L-positive naive CD4 T cells. Source of these receptors: a person in their 60s in good health.

The chain is built from TRBV2 and TRBJ2-5, with 11 bases fitting TRBD2. The trim removed 6 bases at V and 1 base at J, leaving 10 bases unmatched. Looked up from germline, CDR1 is SNHLY and CDR2 is FYNNEI. The CDR3 is 17 amino acids. CDR3 sequence reads: CASRRLAGGPGQETQYF. The CDR3 DNA reads TGTGCCAGCAGGAGGTTAGCGGGAGGGCCGGGCCAAGAGACCCAGTACTTC.

In its sample, this clone was seen once. This sequence joins TRBV7-9 and TRBJ2-1; 8 bases align to TRBD1. V trimming: 7 bases; J trimming: 9 bases; junction bases outside the gene matches: 11. This CDR3 is built from 14 residues. Germline assignment: CDR1 SEHNR and CDR2 FQNEAQ (reference sequence). CDR3 residues: CASTQVQGAGEQFF. The CDR3 DNA follows: TGTGCCAGCACCCAAGTCCAGGGGGCGGGTGAGCAGTTCTTC.

V is TRBV5-1 and J is TRBJ1-6; 7 bases match TRBD1. This CDR3 comprises 15 residues. Germline V gene sequence: CDR1 SGHRS, CDR2 YFSETQ. V trimming: 2 bases; J trimming: 7 bases; junction bases outside the gene matches: 6. The CDR3 DNA reads as TGCGCCAGCAGCTTAGAGCCAGGGGGAAATTCACCCCTCCACTTT. Protein product: CASSLEPGGNSPLHF.

The chain combines TRBV4-1 with TRBJ2-7, with TRBD2 matching over 7 bases. Germline CDR1 and CDR2: MGHRA and YSYEKL. J was trimmed by 4 bases and V by 4 bases; bases with no gene match: 10. This CDR3 region has 15 residues. Written as DNA, the CDR3 is TGCGCCAGCAGCCCAAGTTACGCGGGAGTGTACGAGCAGTACTTC. Its protein is CASSPSYAGVYEQYF.

CDR3 amino acids: CASSLAVGNIQETQYF. CDR3 in DNA: TGTGCCAGCAGCTTGGCCGTTGGCAATATACAAGAGACCCAGTACTTC. The rearrangement uses TRBV5-5 and TRBJ2-5; D is unclear. Germline V CDR1 and CDR2: SGHKS, YYEKEE (reference sequence). Trimming stripped 0 bases from V and 2 bases from J, with 14 bases between. This CDR3 has 16 amino acids.

The genes are TRBV6-5 and TRBJ1-4, with 8 bases matching TRBD1. This CDR3 has 14 residues. Germline trimming cut 5 bases from V and 5 bases from J; bases unmatched to any gene: 4. In germline, CDR1 is MNHEY, CDR2 SVGAGI. CDR3 bases: TGTGCCAGCAGTCGCTACAGGGGGAATGAAAAACTGTTTTTT. Translating gives CASSRYRGNEKLFF.

CDR3 protein: CASGRRTSNEKLFF. The CDR3 DNA reads as TGTGCCAGCGGGCGGAGGACTTCTAATGAAAAACTGTTTTTT. The V gene is TRBV2, the J gene TRBJ1-4, with D uncertain. CDR1 SNHLY and CDR2 FYNNEI come from the germline V gene. This CDR3 spans 14 amino acids. The V and J ends lost 8 bases and 3 bases respectively, with 13 bases between them.

This chain joins TRBV19 and TRBJ2-2; 8 nucleotides line up with TRBD2. Germline loops: CDR1 LNHDA, CDR2 SQIVND (reference sequence). Trimming took 6 bases from V and 1 from J; bases not matched to a gene: 13. The CDR3 spans 18 residues. The CDR3 DNA reads as TGTGCCAGTAGACCCCTCCCGAACGGGAGGGGGAACACCGGGGAGCTGTTTTTT. Translating gives CASRPLPNGRGNTGELFF.

The chain joins TRBV7-3 to TRBJ2-1; 14 bases agree with TRBD2. Trimming took 4 bases from V and 3 from J; bases not matched to a gene: 8. The CDR3 is 18 residues long. CDR1 SGHTA and CDR2 FQGTGA come from the germline V gene. The CDR3: CASSSRGLAGAVYNEQFF. The CDR3 DNA sequence: TGTGCCAGCAGCTCGAGGGGACTAGCGGGAGCGGTCTACAATGAGCAGTTCTTC.

This clone has a single count. V usage is TRBV5-1 and J usage is TRBJ2-1; the match to TRBD1 covers 7 bases. This CDR3 is 16 amino acids long. Trimming at V came to 4 bases and at J to 7 bases, leaving 14 bases not matched to a gene. Germline-derived CDR1 and CDR2 are SGHRS and YFSETQ. The CDR3 sequence is CASSRTQGLLGNEQFF. The CDR3 bases are TGCGCCAGCAGCCGGACACAGGGGCTCCTCGGGAATGAGCAGTTCTTC.

This chain links TRBV6-5 with TRBJ1-5; 7 positions agree with TRBD1. Germline CDR1 reads MNHEY; CDR2 reads SVGAGI. The CDR3 covers 15 residues. J lost 4 bases, V lost 0 bases, and 3 bases had no gene match. This CDR3 reads CASSYSRDSNQPQHF. Here the CDR3 DNA reads TGTGCCAGCAGTTACTCCCGGGACAGTAATCAGCCCCAGCATTTT.

The V call is TRBV12-2, the J call TRBJ2-1; the D call in the table, TRBD1, was not verified against the DNA. TRBV12-2 is noted as a pseudogene. This CDR3 is built from 11 residues. CDR3 sequence: CAKPRGNEQFF. DNA for the CDR3: TGTGCAAAGCCCAGGGGCAATGAGCAGTTCTTC.

The chain is built from TRBV7-2 and TRBJ2-1; 9 positions match TRBD2. The junction had 10 bases not matched to a gene; V was cut back by 1 base and J by 6 bases. CDR1 and CDR2 from the germline V gene are SGHTA and FQGNSA. CDR3 length equals 17 residues. The CDR3 reads CASSLVGFSGSGNEQFF. The CDR3 nucleotides read TGTGCCAGCAGCTTAGTAGGGTTTAGCGGGAGTGGCAATGAGCAGTTCTTC.

The chain has TRBV5-5 and TRBJ1-1; 10 bases map to TRBD1. This CDR3 has 14 residues. Germline loops: CDR1 SGHKS, CDR2 YYEKEE (reference sequence). J lost 5 bases, V lost 0 bases, and 1 base had no gene match. CDR3 sequence: CASSLGTGGTEAFF. As DNA, the CDR3 is TGTGCCAGCAGCTTGGGGACAGGGGGTACTGAAGCTTTCTTT.